The 29 T cell receptor beta chains presented below share a single source sample, sequenced in a study of vaccination effects on CD4 cells after COVID-19. No antigen has been identified for these receptors. Some clones are missing from TCRdb's copy, which holds only in-frame ones; the method was immunoSEQ multiplex PCR. This repertoire shows tens of thousands of clones, 77% found once; its top ten account for 2.5% to 3%. With the ViraFEST assay, the study expanded antigen-specific CD4+ T cells using viral peptide pools, then sequenced them. Having been cultured for roughly 9 days, the cells underwent CD4+ T cell isolation. Previously uninfected by SARS-CoV-2, the vaccine recipients also showed negative nucleocapsid antibodies. Material: CD4+ T cells from PBMCs cultured with HCoV-NL63 spike peptides, obtained before COVID-19 vaccination. All receptors come from a human donor who received a COVID-19 vaccine.

This clone has more than one count but fewer than ten. The V and J genes are TRBV2 and TRBJ1-1; possibly TRBD1 for D (5 bases). Germline values: CDR1 SNHLY, CDR2 FYNNEI. The CDR3 has 13 residues. Trimming pared 5 bases from V and 3 bases from J, leaving 10 bases between. The CDR3 region is CASSRRGDTEAFF. The CDR3 nucleotides are TGTGCCAGCAGTAGAAGGGGCGACACTGAAGCTTTCTTT.

The chain employs TRBV24-1 and TRBJ2-5; D is possibly TRBD1 (6 bases). Trimming removed 2 bases from V and 1 base from J, with 10 bases in between. There are 15 residues in the CDR3. Per the germline V gene, CDR1 is KGHDR and CDR2 is SFDVKD. DNA of the CDR3: TGTGCCACCAGTGATTCCGGGACAACCCAAGAGACCCAGTACTTC. This encodes CATSDSGTTQETQYF.

This chain connects TRBV6-1 to TRBJ2-5; a weak D match, TRBD2 (6 bases). CDR3 size: 15 residues. Germline CDR1 MNHNS, CDR2 SASEGT. V shed 3 bases and J shed 4 bases, with 15 bases lying between them. This chain's CDR3 is CASSEGGAGGETQYF. CDR3 DNA sequence: TGTGCCAGCAGTGAGGGCGGAGCGGGCGGAGAGACCCAGTACTTC.

V is TRBV27 and J is TRBJ1-2; the D gene is possibly TRBD1 (5 bases). This CDR3 has 14 residues. Germline CDR1 is MNHEY and CDR2 is SMNVEV (reference sequence). Trimming pared 8 bases from V and 4 bases from J, leaving 17 bases between. CDR3 sequence reads: CASPHTCRVYGYTF. In DNA, the CDR3 is TGTGCCAGCCCCCATACATGCAGGGTCTATGGCTACACCTTC.

The V call is TRBV11-2, the J call TRBJ1-1; D gene ambiguous. The CDR3 contains 15 residues. Trimming pared 5 bases from V and 0 bases from J, leaving 13 bases between. The germline CDR1 and CDR2 sequences are SGHAT and FQNNGV. The CDR3 spells CASSPAGPMNTEAFF. CDR3 sequence (DNA): TGTGCCAGCAGCCCCGCGGGTCCAATGAACACTGAAGCTTTCTTT. Full variable domain (remainder filled in from reference TRBV11-2 and TRBJ1-1): EAGVAQSPRYKIIEKRQSVAFWCNPISGHATLYWYQQILGQGPKLLIQFQNNGVVDDSQLPKDRFSAERLKGVDSTLKIQPAKLEDSAVYLCASSPAGPMNTEAFFGQGTRLTVV.

The chain links TRBV6-5 to TRBJ2-7, with D tentatively TRBD1 or TRBD2 (5 bases each). V lost 6 bases and J lost 3, with 15 bases in between. CDR1 and CDR2 from the germline V gene are MNHEY and SVGAGI. The CDR3 is 14 residues long. CDR3 in DNA: TGTGCCAGCAGCGAGGGACCGGCCGTCTACGAGCAGTACGTC. Translating it yields CASSEGPAVYEQYV.

The rearrangement joins TRBV5-1 to TRBJ2-3; D is ambiguous. The CDR3 is made up of 14 amino acids. Germline assignment: CDR1 SGHRS and CDR2 YFSETQ. The V end was cut by 5 bases, the J end by 2 bases, with 12 bases between. The CDR3 loop reads CASRVQTNTDTQYF. Written as DNA, the CDR3 is TGCGCCAGCAGGGTTCAGACAAACACAGATACGCAGTATTTT.

The gene calls are TRBV6-5 and TRBJ1-2, with D hard to call. CDR3 length: 13 residues. Germline V lookup: CDR1 MNHEY, CDR2 SVGAGI. V lost 0 bases and J 8 bases, leaving 10 bases between the germline ends. The CDR3 reads CASSYSPFRGYTF. CDR3 DNA sequence: TGTGCCAGCAGTTACTCCCCCTTCAGGGGCTACACCTTC.

This clone was found a few times. The rearrangement uses TRBV27 and TRBJ1-1; D ambiguous. This CDR3 has 12 amino acids. V shed 8 bases and J shed 1 base, with 8 bases lying between them. CDR1 MNHEY and CDR2 SMNVEV come from the germline V gene (reference sequence). CDR3 loop: CASRERNTEAFF. DNA of the CDR3: TGTGCCAGCCGAGAGAGGAACACTGAAGCTTTCTTT.

The chain is built from TRBV5-1 and TRBJ2-3, with TRBD2 identical over 9 bases. Trimming took 0 bases from V and 6 from J; bases not matched to a gene: 8. The CDR3 totals 16 residues. From germline, CDR1 is SGHRS and CDR2 YFSETQ. The CDR3 loop is CASSLGSSGVRDTQYF. As DNA, the CDR3 is TGCGCCAGCAGCTTGGGCTCTAGCGGGGTTCGGGATACGCAGTATTTT.

The chain recombines TRBV18 with TRBJ2-2; TRBD2 matches 14 bases. J gave up 5 bases and V 5 bases, and 7 bases lay outside the gene matches. CDR3 length: 17 amino acids. Germline lookup yields CDR1 KGHSH and CDR2 LQKENI. CDR3 residues: CASSSRTSGGRTGELFF. For the CDR3, the DNA is TGTGCCAGCTCATCTCGGACTAGCGGGGGGCGGACCGGGGAGCTGTTTTTT. The variable domain in full, completed from reference TRBV18 and TRBJ2-2, reads NAGVMQNPRHLVRRRGQEARLRCSPMKGHSHVYWYRQLPEEGLKFMVYLQKENIIDESGMPKERFSAEFPKEGPSILRIQQVVRGDSAAYFCASSSRTSGGRTGELFFGEGSRLTVL.

The V call is TRBV18, the J call TRBJ1-5, with D tentatively TRBD1 (5 bases). Germline CDR1 is KGHSH and CDR2 is LQKENI. CDR3 size: 14 residues. Trimming took off 2 bases at V and 7 bases at J, with 12 bases between the two ends. In DNA, the CDR3 is TGTGCCAGCTCACCAGCGGGGGGAGGCCAGCCCCAGCATTTT. This encodes CASSPAGGGQPQHF.

This chain links TRBV6-2 or TRBV6-3 with TRBJ2-3, with a tentative D call TRBD2 (5 bases). The V end was cut by 6 bases, the J end by 2 bases, with 18 bases between. The germline V gene encodes CDR1 MNHEY and CDR2 SVGEGT. The CDR3 has 16 residues. The DNA of the CDR3 is TGTGCCAGCAGCAAATATCCCGGGATTCTCACAGATACGCAGTATTTT. This codes for CASSKYPGILTDTQYF.

The chain joins TRBV10-3 to TRBJ2-3, with TRBD2 identical over 11 bases. CDR1 is ENHRY and CDR2 is SYGVKD in the germline V gene. CDR3 size: 15 residues. J lost 2 bases, V lost 10 bases, and 8 bases had no gene match. CDR3 DNA: TGTGCCACCGATAGCGGGGGGGGCAACACAGATACGCAGTATTTT. This codes for CATDSGGGNTDTQYF.

The V call is TRBV2, the J call TRBJ1-2; D is unresolved. Germline CDR1 is SNHLY and CDR2 is FYNNEI. The CDR3 covers 12 residues. V shed 3 bases and J shed 5 bases, with 7 bases lying between them. The CDR3 DNA reads as TGTGCCAGCAGTGAGAGGCTATATGGCTACACCTTC. Translation gives CASSERLYGYTF.

The V gene is TRBV30, the J gene TRBJ2-3; 8 bases align to TRBD1. Germline CDR1 and CDR2: GTSNPN and SVGIG (reference sequence). The CDR3 runs to 14 residues. V dropped 5 bases and J dropped 3; count of bases not matched to a gene: 7. CDR3 coding DNA: TGTGCCTGGGGACGGACAGGGCCGACAGATACGCAGTATTTT. Its protein product is CAWGRTGPTDTQYF.

The DNA for the CDR3 is TGCGCCAGCAGCTACCGAACAGGGACTGGGGCCAACGTCCTGACTTTC. This gives the protein CASSYRTGTGANVLTF. J is TRBJ2-6 and V is TRBV5-1; a possible D gene is TRBD1 (6 bases). The V gene's germline CDR1 is SGHRS and CDR2 YFSETQ. The CDR3 length is 16 residues. The ends were cut back, 3 bases at V and 2 bases at J, with 12 bases in the middle. Filled out from reference TRBV5-1 and TRBJ2-6, the complete variable domain reads KAGVTQTPRYLIKTRGQQVTLSCSPISGHRSVSWYQQTPGQGLQFLFEYFSETQRNKGNFPGRFSGRQFSNSRSEMNVSTLELGDSALYLCASSYRTGTGANVLTFGAGSRLTVL.

The gene calls are TRBV7-3 and TRBJ1-1; D remains unclear. Trimming cost V 7 bases and J 2 bases, with 11 bases left between them. This CDR3 has 13 residues. Germline lookup yields CDR1 SGHTA and CDR2 FQGTGA. The CDR3 bases are TGTGCCAGCAAGTTAGGAACAAACACTGAAGCTTTCTTT. It encodes CASKLGTNTEAFF.

This chain uses TRBV5-5 with TRBJ2-7; 8 positions agree with TRBD1. V was pared by 5 bases and J by 0 bases, with 10 bases of the junction left unmatched. Germline V lookup: CDR1 SGHKS, CDR2 YYEKEE (reference sequence). The CDR3 contains 16 residues. In DNA, the CDR3 is TGTGCCAGCAGTCGACAGGGGAGATTTAGCTCCTACGAGCAGTACGTC. It is translated as CASSRQGRFSSYEQYV.

The V gene is TRBV7-2, the J gene TRBJ2-3; 10 nucleotides line up with TRBD2. The V segment lost 1 base and the J segment 2 bases; nucleotides outside the gene matches: 3. The CDR3 contains 16 residues. From germline, CDR1 is SGHTA and CDR2 FQGNSA. CDR3: CASSLGLAGVTDTQYF. DNA of the CDR3: TGTGCCAGCAGCTTAGGCCTAGCGGGGGTCACAGATACGCAGTATTTT.

The V call is TRBV5-6, the J call TRBJ2-5; TRBD2 is a possible D gene (5 bases). CDR1 and CDR2 from the germline V gene are SGHDT and YYEEEE. V shed 4 bases and J shed 5 bases, with 18 bases lying between them. This CDR3 spans 15 amino acids. The CDR3: CASSLLASTWETQYF. CDR3 in DNA: TGTGCCAGCAGCCTGCTGGCTAGCACATGGGAGACCCAGTACTTC.

CDR3 in amino acids: CARTTGTSGYPSSYEQYV. CDR3 DNA sequence: TGCGCCAGAACGACCGGGACTAGCGGATACCCGAGCTCCTACGAGCAGTACGTC. The gene calls are TRBV10-1 and TRBJ2-7; 11 nucleotides agree with TRBD2. The length of the CDR3 is 18 residues. The V and J ends lost 9 bases and 0 bases, in that order; junction bases with no gene match: 16. Germline CDR1 is WNHNN and CDR2 is SYGVQD (reference sequence).

The V gene is TRBV29-1, the J gene TRBJ2-3; 8 bases agree with TRBD1. The CDR3 totals 13 residues. V was pared by 7 bases and J by 4 bases, with 7 bases of the junction left unmatched. Looked up from germline, CDR1 is SQVTM and CDR2 is ANQGSEA. CDR3 amino acids: CSADRARADTQYF. Written as DNA, the CDR3 is TGCAGCGCGGACAGGGCGAGAGCAGATACGCAGTATTTT.

The CDR3 sequence is CASSPAGTEAFF. In DNA form, the CDR3 reads TGCGCCAGCAGCCCGGCGGGGACCGAAGCTTTCTTT. V and J are TRBV5-1 and TRBJ1-1; perhaps TRBD1 as D (5 bases). From germline, CDR1 is SGHRS and CDR2 YFSETQ. The CDR3 sequence is 12 residues long. The V gene lost 4 bases and the J gene lost 8 bases, with 12 bases spanning the gap.

Here the CDR3 DNA reads TGTGCCAGCAGCTTAGAGCGGAACACTGAAGCTTTCTTT. Residues: CASSLERNTEAFF. This sequence joins TRBV7-2 and TRBJ1-1; D uncertain. Germline CDR1 is SGHTA and CDR2 is FQGNSA. This CDR3 is built from 13 residues. V lost 1 base to trimming and J lost 1 base, with 4 bases between them. The variable domain in full, completed from reference TRBV7-2 and TRBJ1-1, reads GAGVSQSPSNKVTEKGKDVELRCDPISGHTALYWYRQSLGQGLEFLIYFQGNSAPDKSGLPSDRFSAERTGGSVSTLTIQRTQQEDSAVYLCASSLERNTEAFFGQGTRLTVV.

This sequence joins TRBV19 and TRBJ2-5; D possibly matches TRBD1 or TRBD2 (6 bases each). The CDR3 is made up of 14 amino acids. The V gene lost 4 bases and the J gene lost 2 bases, with 11 bases spanning the gap. CDR1 is LNHDA, CDR2 SQIVND, per germline (reference sequence). CDR3 in DNA: TGTGCCAGTAGTAAGAGGGGGAGGCAAGAGACCCAGTACTTC. It specifies CASSKRGRQETQYF.

Only a few counts were recorded for this clone. The DNA for the CDR3 is TGTGCCAGCAGCAGAGGGAATGAGCAGTTCTTC. Protein: CASSRGNEQFF. The rearrangement joins TRBV11-3 to TRBJ2-1; the D gene is possibly TRBD2 (5 bases). Germline loops: CDR1 SGHNT, CDR2 YENEEA. This CDR3 has 11 amino acids. V shed 5 bases and J shed 7 bases, with 6 bases lying between them.

In its sample, this clone was seen a few times. The chain carries TRBV3-1 (or the pseudogene TRBV3-2) and TRBJ1-5; 9 nucleotides agree with TRBD1. The CDR3 covers 17 residues. Germline V gene lookup returns CDR1 LGHDT and CDR2 YNNKEL (reference sequence). V was clipped by 0 bases and J by 1 base; unmatched bases: 4. The CDR3 nucleotides are TGTGCCAGCAGCCAAGAAGGGACAGGGCGAAGCAATCAGCCCCAGCATTTT. Protein sequence: CASSQEGTGRSNQPQHF.

V and J are TRBV9 and TRBJ2-7; 8 bases match TRBD1. The junction had 3 bases not matched to a gene; V was cut back by 3 bases and J by 1 base. This CDR3 contains 14 residues. Per the germline V gene, CDR1 is SGDLS and CDR2 is YYNGEE. This chain's CDR3 is CASSADRGSYEQYV. The CDR3 nucleotides read TGTGCCAGCAGCGCCGACAGGGGATCCTACGAGCAGTACGTC.